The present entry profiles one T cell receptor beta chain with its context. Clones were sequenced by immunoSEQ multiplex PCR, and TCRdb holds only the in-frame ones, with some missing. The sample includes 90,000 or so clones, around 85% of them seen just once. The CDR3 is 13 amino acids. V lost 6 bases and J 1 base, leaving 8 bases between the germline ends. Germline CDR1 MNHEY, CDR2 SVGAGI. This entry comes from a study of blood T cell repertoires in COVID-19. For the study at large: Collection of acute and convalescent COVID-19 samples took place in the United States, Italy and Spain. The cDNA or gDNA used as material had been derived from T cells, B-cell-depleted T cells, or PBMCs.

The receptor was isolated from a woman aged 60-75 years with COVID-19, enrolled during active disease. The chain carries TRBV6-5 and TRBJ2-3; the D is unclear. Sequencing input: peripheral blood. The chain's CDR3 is CASSLGRTDTQYF. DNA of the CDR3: TGTGCCAGCAGCCTTGGGCGCACAGATACGCAGTATTTT.